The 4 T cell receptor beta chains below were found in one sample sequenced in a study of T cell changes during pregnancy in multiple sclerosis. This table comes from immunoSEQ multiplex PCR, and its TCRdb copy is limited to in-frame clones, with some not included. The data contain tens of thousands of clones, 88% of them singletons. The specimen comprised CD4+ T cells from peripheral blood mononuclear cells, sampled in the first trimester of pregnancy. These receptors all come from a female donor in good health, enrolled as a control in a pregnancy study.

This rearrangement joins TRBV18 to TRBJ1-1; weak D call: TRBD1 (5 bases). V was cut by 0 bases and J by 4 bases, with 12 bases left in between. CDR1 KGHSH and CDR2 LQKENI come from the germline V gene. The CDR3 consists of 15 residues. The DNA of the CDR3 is TGTGCCAGCTCACCACCTCTCAGGGTGGGCACTGAAGCTTTCTTT. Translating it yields CASSPPLRVGTEAFF.

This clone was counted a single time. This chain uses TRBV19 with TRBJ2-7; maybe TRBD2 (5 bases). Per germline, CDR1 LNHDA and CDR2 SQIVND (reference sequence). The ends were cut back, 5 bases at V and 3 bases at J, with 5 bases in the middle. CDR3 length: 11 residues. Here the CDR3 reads CASSGSYEQYF. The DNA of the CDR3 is TGTGCCAGTAGTGGGAGCTACGAGCAGTACTTC.

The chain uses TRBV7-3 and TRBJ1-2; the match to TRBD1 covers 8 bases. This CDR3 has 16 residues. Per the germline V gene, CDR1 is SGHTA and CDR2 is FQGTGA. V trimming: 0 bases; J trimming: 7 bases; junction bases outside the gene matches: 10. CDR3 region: CASSLTGAGGVGGYTF. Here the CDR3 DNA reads TGTGCCAGCAGCTTAACGGGAGCAGGGGGCGTAGGTGGCTACACCTTC.

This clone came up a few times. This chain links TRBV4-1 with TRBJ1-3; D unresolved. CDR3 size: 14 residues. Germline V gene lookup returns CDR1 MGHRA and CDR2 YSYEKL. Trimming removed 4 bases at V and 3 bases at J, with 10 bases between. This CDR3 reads CASSPGLLGNTIYF. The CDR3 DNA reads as TGCGCCAGCAGCCCCGGACTGCTTGGAAACACCATATATTTT.